This T cell receptor (beta chain) was identified in a study of Ad26.COV2.S vaccination and SARS-CoV-2 variants. Across the study: The vaccine Ad26.COV2.S was put into the muscle once, or twice with 56 days between. General study points: Vaccinated individuals (as opposed to placebo recipients) had higher spike-specific TCR breadth. A substantial breadth of spike-specific CD8+ and CD4+ T cell responses after vaccination has been reported.

Comment on this clone: Its antigen is as yet unknown.

The germline gives CDR1 SEHNR, CDR2 FQNEAQ (reference sequence). The V segment lost 5 bases and the J segment 2 bases; nucleotides outside the gene matches: 5. The CDR3 consists of 15 residues. Treatment given: 19 received Ad26.COV2.S at low or high dose, single or two shots; 5 received placebo; per-sample allocation not given. After the first vaccine or placebo injection, samples were drawn on day 63. Participants' vaccine, an Ad26 vector, delivered Wuhan-strain SARS-CoV-2 spike. The method was immunoSEQ multiplex PCR; TCRdb's version includes in-frame clones alone and lacks a portion of them. This table holds around 320,000 clones, around four fifths found once.

The specimen comprised peripheral blood, sampled in a trial of Ad26.COV2.S vaccine versus placebo. V usage is TRBV7-9 and J usage is TRBJ1-4; TRBD1 matches at 7 bases. This clonotype was obtained from a person aged 18-65 years who received the Ad26.COV2.S COVID-19 vaccine or a placebo. The CDR3, as DNA: TGTGCCAGCAGCATCTACAGGGGTACTAATGAAAAACTGTTTTTT. Amino acids: CASSIYRGTNEKLFF.